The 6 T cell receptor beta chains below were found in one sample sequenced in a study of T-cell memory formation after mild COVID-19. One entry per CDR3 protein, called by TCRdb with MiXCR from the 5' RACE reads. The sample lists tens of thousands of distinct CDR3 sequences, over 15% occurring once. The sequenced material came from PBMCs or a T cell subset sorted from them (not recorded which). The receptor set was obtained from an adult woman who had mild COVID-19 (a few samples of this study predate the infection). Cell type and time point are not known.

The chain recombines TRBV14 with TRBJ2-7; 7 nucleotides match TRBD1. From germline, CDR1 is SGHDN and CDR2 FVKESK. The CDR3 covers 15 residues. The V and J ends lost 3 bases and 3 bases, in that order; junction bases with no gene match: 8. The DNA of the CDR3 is TGTGCCAGCAGCCACACAGGGGAACCAATCTACGAGCAGTACTTC. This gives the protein CASSHTGEPIYEQYF.

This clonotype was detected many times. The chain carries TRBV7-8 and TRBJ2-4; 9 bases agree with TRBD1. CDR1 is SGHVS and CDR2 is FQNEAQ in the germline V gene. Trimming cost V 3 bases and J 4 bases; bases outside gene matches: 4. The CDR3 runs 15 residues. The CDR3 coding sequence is TGTGCCAGCAGCTTCGGACAGGGGACAAAAAACATTCAGTACTTC. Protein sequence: CASSFGQGTKNIQYF.

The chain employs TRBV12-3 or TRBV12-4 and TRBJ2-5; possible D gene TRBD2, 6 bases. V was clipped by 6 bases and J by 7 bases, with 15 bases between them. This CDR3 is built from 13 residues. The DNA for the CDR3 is TGTGCCAGCAGACCGCGGGATGTAGGGACCCAGTACTTC. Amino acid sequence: CASRPRDVGTQYF.

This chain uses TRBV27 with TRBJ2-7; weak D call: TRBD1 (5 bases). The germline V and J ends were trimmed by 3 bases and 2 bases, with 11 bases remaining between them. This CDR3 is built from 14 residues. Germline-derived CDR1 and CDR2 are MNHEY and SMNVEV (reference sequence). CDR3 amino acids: CASSLTLGAYEQYF. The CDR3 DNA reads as TGTGCCAGCAGTTTGACTTTAGGGGCCTACGAGCAGTACTTC.

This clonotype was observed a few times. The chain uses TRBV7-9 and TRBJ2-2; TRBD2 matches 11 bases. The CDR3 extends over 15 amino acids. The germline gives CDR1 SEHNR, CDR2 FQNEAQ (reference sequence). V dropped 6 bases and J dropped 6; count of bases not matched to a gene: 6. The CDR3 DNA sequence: TGTGCCAGCAGGACTAGCGGGACTTTCCCCGGGGAGCTGTTTTTT. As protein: CASRTSGTFPGELFF.

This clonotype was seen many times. The CDR3 is CASSFPDGPDTQYF. CDR3 nucleotide sequence: TGCGCCAGCAGCTTCCCCGACGGTCCAGATACGCAGTATTTT. The chain employs TRBV5-1 and TRBJ2-3; unclear D gene. Germline V gives CDR1 SGHRS, CDR2 YFSETQ. CDR3 length: 14 residues. Trimming took 2 bases from V and 4 from J, leaving 11 bases between them. Drawing the rest from reference TRBV5-1 and TRBJ2-3, the complete variable domain is KAGVTQTPRYLIKTRGQQVTLSCSPISGHRSVSWYQQTPGQGLQFLFEYFSETQRNKGNFPGRFSGRQFSNSRSEMNVSTLELGDSALYLCASSFPDGPDTQYFGPGTRLTVL.